These T cell receptor beta chains were read from a single sample in a study of blood T cell repertoires in COVID-19. TCRdb's table, derived via immunoSEQ multiplex PCR, lists solely in-frame clones and lacks some. The sample includes about 58,000 clones, 78% of them seen just once. The sequenced sample was peripheral blood. The receptors were sampled from a human donor in a cohort sampled during active COVID-19. CDR3s include the opening cysteine and the closing phenylalanine or tryptophan. The order of the fields is CDR3 length, V gene, clone size, J gene, D gene, CDR3 DNA, CDR3 protein. The D gene is left open where the match is weak. Expanded clones get a size class; other rows say once, few or many, or leave the size out.

cdr3_length: 12; v_call: TRBV7-3; clone_size: NA; j_call: TRBJ1-6; d_call: NA; cdr3_nt: TGTGCCAGCAGCTCTAACAGGGAACCCCTCCACTTT; cdr3_aa: CASSSNREPLHF
cdr3_length: 15; v_call: TRBV3-1/TRBV3-2; clone_size: NA; j_call: TRBJ2-4; d_call: NA; cdr3_nt: TGTGCCAGCAGGGGAGGGGGGGCAGCCAAAAACATTCAGTACTTC; cdr3_aa: CASRGGGAAKNIQYF
cdr3_length: 16; v_call: TRBV27; clone_size: NA; j_call: TRBJ2-7; d_call: TRBD1; cdr3_nt: TGTGCCAGCAGCCCTATGGGGGACAGGGTTCCTCGGGAGCAGTACTTC; cdr3_aa: CASSPMGDRVPREQYF
cdr3_length: 15; v_call: TRBV7-9; clone_size: NA; j_call: TRBJ1-6; d_call: TRBD1; cdr3_nt: TGTGCCAGCAGCTTAGCACAGGGGCCTAATTCACCCCTCCACTTT; cdr3_aa: CASSLAQGPNSPLHF
cdr3_length: 14; v_call: TRBV6-5; clone_size: NA; j_call: TRBJ2-7; d_call: TRBD1; cdr3_nt: TGTGCCAGCAGTTCGGGACAGGCCAACTACGAGCAGTACTTC; cdr3_aa: CASSSGQANYEQYF
cdr3_length: 16; v_call: TRBV14; clone_size: NA; j_call: TRBJ2-1; d_call: NA; cdr3_nt: TGTGCCAGCAGCCTTAAAACAGGGAGCTCCTACAATGAGCAGTTCTTC; cdr3_aa: CASSLKTGSSYNEQFF
cdr3_length: 13; v_call: TRBV7-2; clone_size: few; j_call: TRBJ2-7; d_call: NA; cdr3_nt: TGTGCCAGCAGCTTATTACAGCCCTACGAGCAGTACTTC; cdr3_aa: CASSLLQPYEQYF
cdr3_length: 17; v_call: TRBV4-1; clone_size: NA; j_call: TRBJ1-5; d_call: TRBD1; cdr3_nt: TGCGCCAGCAGCCAAGATGGGACAGGGAATTACAATCAGCCCCAGCATTTT; cdr3_aa: CASSQDGTGNYNQPQHF
cdr3_length: 13; v_call: TRBV7-2; clone_size: NA; j_call: TRBJ2-7; d_call: NA; cdr3_nt: TGTGCCAGCAGCTTATGGGCCGCCTACGAGCAGTACTTC; cdr3_aa: CASSLWAAYEQYF
cdr3_length: 14; v_call: TRBV6-5; clone_size: NA; j_call: TRBJ1-2; d_call: TRBD1; cdr3_nt: TGTGCCAGCAGTTACTCGAGGACAGGATATGGCTACACCTTC; cdr3_aa: CASSYSRTGYGYTF
cdr3_length: 15; v_call: TRBV7-9; clone_size: NA; j_call: TRBJ2-7; d_call: TRBD1; cdr3_nt: TGTGCCAGCAGCTTAGGAGGGGGCTTCTCCTACGAGCAGTACTTC; cdr3_aa: CASSLGGGFSYEQYF
cdr3_length: 13; v_call: TRBV12-3/TRBV12-4; clone_size: NA; j_call: TRBJ1-5; d_call: TRBD1; cdr3_nt: TGTGCCAGCAGTACACAGGGGTATCAGCCCCAGCATTTT; cdr3_aa: CASSTQGYQPQHF
cdr3_length: 15; v_call: TRBV19; clone_size: NA; j_call: TRBJ2-5; d_call: TRBD2; cdr3_nt: TGTGCCAGTACCGTTAGCGGGAGCGGACAAGAGACCCAGTACTTC; cdr3_aa: CASTVSGSGQETQYF
cdr3_length: 15; v_call: TRBV2; clone_size: NA; j_call: TRBJ1-4; d_call: NA; cdr3_nt: TGTGCCAGCAGTGGGTGGAGAGGCGGAAATGAAAAACTGTTTTTT; cdr3_aa: CASSGWRGGNEKLFF
cdr3_length: 14; v_call: TRBV9; clone_size: NA; j_call: TRBJ1-2; d_call: TRBD1; cdr3_nt: TGTGCCAGCAGCGCGGGGGACAGGGGCTATGGCTACACCTTC; cdr3_aa: CASSAGDRGYGYTF
cdr3_length: 13; v_call: TRBV9; clone_size: NA; j_call: TRBJ1-2; d_call: NA; cdr3_nt: TGTGCCAGCAGCCCCCAGGGCCTTGGGGGCTACACCTTC; cdr3_aa: CASSPQGLGGYTF
cdr3_length: 17; v_call: TRBV9; clone_size: NA; j_call: TRBJ2-7; d_call: TRBD2; cdr3_nt: TGTGCCAGCAGCGTAGCTATGACTAGCGCCAGCTCCTACGAGCAGTACTTC; cdr3_aa: CASSVAMTSASSYEQYF
cdr3_length: 15; v_call: TRBV5-4; clone_size: NA; j_call: TRBJ1-2; d_call: TRBD1; cdr3_nt: TGTGCCAGCAGCCACAACGCGGGGACAGGGGTTGGCTACACCTTC; cdr3_aa: CASSHNAGTGVGYTF
cdr3_length: 13; v_call: TRBV7-3; clone_size: NA; j_call: TRBJ2-7; d_call: TRBD1; cdr3_nt: TGTGCCAGCAGCTTGAGGACAGGGGTCGAGCAGTACTTC; cdr3_aa: CASSLRTGVEQYF
cdr3_length: 16; v_call: TRBV10-3; clone_size: NA; j_call: TRBJ2-7; d_call: NA; cdr3_nt: TGTGCCACCAAGGGCGGGGGCTTATCTCGCTCCTACGAGCAGTACTTC; cdr3_aa: CATKGGGLSRSYEQYF
cdr3_length: 15; v_call: TRBV18; clone_size: NA; j_call: TRBJ2-7; d_call: NA; cdr3_nt: TGTGCCAGCTCACCACGTGGAGGCGAGGCGTACGAGCAGTACTTC; cdr3_aa: CASSPRGGEAYEQYF
cdr3_length: 13; v_call: TRBV27; clone_size: few; j_call: TRBJ2-7; d_call: NA; cdr3_nt: TGTGCCAGCAGTTTAAACTCGCTCGGGGAGCAGTACTTC; cdr3_aa: CASSLNSLGEQYF
cdr3_length: 14; v_call: TRBV7-9; clone_size: few; j_call: TRBJ2-7; d_call: TRBD1; cdr3_nt: TGTGCCAGCAGCTTCGGGACAGGGGGCTACGAGCAGTACTTC; cdr3_aa: CASSFGTGGYEQYF
cdr3_length: 16; v_call: TRBV4-1; clone_size: NA; j_call: TRBJ1-1; d_call: NA; cdr3_nt: TGCGCCAGCAGCCGCGAGATCTTACAGCAGAACACTGAAGCTTTCTTT; cdr3_aa: CASSREILQQNTEAFF
cdr3_length: 14; v_call: TRBV7-2; clone_size: NA; j_call: TRBJ2-7; d_call: TRBD1; cdr3_nt: TGTGCCAGCAGGAAGACAGGGAACACGTACGAGCAGTACTTC; cdr3_aa: CASRKTGNTYEQYF
cdr3_length: 15; v_call: TRBV13; clone_size: NA; j_call: TRBJ1-4; d_call: TRBD1; cdr3_nt: TGTGCCAGCAGCCCCGGACAGGGGGCAGTCGAAAAACTGTTTTTT; cdr3_aa: CASSPGQGAVEKLFF